A single sample is the source of the 16 T cell receptor beta chains below, sequenced in a study of cytomegalovirus exposure and HLA in healthy donors. Sequencing was performed with immunoSEQ multiplex PCR; in TCRdb, only in-frame clones are kept and a portion is missing. This sample has tens of thousands of clones; about 94% occur once, and the top ten carry 2% to 2.5%. Sequenced sample: PBMCs. The receptors stem from a man between 18 and 29 years old in good health and CMV-seronegative.

The chain links TRBV6-1 to TRBJ1-5; 8 bases match TRBD1. The germline V gene has CDR1 MNHNS and CDR2 SASEGT. This CDR3 comprises 16 residues. V lost 0 bases to trimming and J lost 2 bases; unmatched junction nucleotides: 3. The CDR3 spells CASSEALTGGNQPQHF. In nucleotides, the CDR3 is TGTGCCAGCAGTGAAGCGTTGACAGGGGGCAATCAGCCCCAGCATTTT.

The V and J genes are TRBV6-5 and TRBJ2-1, with 12 nucleotides matching TRBD2. CDR3 length: 15 residues. Germline lookup yields CDR1 MNHEY and CDR2 SVGAGI. Trimming cost V 5 bases and J 5 bases; bases outside gene matches: 4. The CDR3: CASSPLAGGNNEQFF. The DNA for the CDR3 is TGTGCCAGCAGTCCACTAGCGGGAGGCAACAATGAGCAGTTCTTC.

The V gene is TRBV10-2, the J gene TRBJ1-5; 9 bases line up with TRBD1. Germline V gene sequence: CDR1 WSHSY, CDR2 SAAADI. The CDR3 runs 13 residues. Losses at the gene ends were 7 bases for V and 7 bases for J; bases not matched to a gene: 5. CDR3 sequence: CASTATGGQPQHF. The DNA for the CDR3 is TGCGCCAGCACCGCGACAGGGGGGCAGCCCCAGCATTTT.

CDR3 sequence: CASRERLASPAYEQYF. The CDR3 DNA follows: TGCGCCAGCAGGGAAAGACTAGCGAGTCCGGCCTACGAGCAGTACTTC. The chain carries TRBV10-2 and TRBJ2-7; 8 bases match TRBD2. CDR1 WSHSY and CDR2 SAAADI come from the germline V gene. CDR3 length equals 16 residues. The junction had 12 bases not matched to a gene; V was cut back by 6 bases and J by 2 bases.

The chain couples TRBV29-1 to TRBJ2-1; D might be TRBD2 (5 bases). This CDR3 is built from 14 residues. Per the germline V gene, CDR1 is SQVTM and CDR2 is ANQGSEA. Deletions cut 8 bases from V and 4 bases from J, with 18 bases between. The CDR3 reads CSSGKAGVYNEQFF. The CDR3 bases are TGCAGCTCGGGAAAAGCTGGAGTATACAATGAGCAGTTCTTC.

The chain uses TRBV2 and TRBJ1-4; D not certain. V was pared by 4 bases and J by 8 bases, with 14 bases between. The germline V gene encodes CDR1 SNHLY and CDR2 FYNNEI. This CDR3 is built from 14 residues. The CDR3, as DNA: TGTGCCAGCAGTGTCTGGAGGGTAGGAGAAAAACTGTTTTTT. It codes for CASSVWRVGEKLFF.

With respect to this clone: Within the sample, other DNA sequences also encode this same CDR3. The rearrangement links TRBV7-9 to TRBJ2-7; TRBD2 might be the D (5 bases). The CDR3 runs to 12 residues. The germline CDR1 and CDR2 sequences are SEHNR and FQNEAQ (reference sequence). Trimming cost V 5 bases and J 4 bases, with 9 bases left between them. CDR3 in DNA: TGTGCCAGCAGCCGAGAGGGTTACGAGCAGTACTTC. It yields the protein CASSREGYEQYF.

The chain combines TRBV15 with TRBJ2-7; the D is unclear. Looked up from germline, CDR1 is LNHNV and CDR2 is YYDKDF (reference sequence). The V and J ends lost 0 bases and 2 bases respectively, with 8 bases between them. The CDR3 is 14 residues long. CDR3 DNA sequence: TGTGCCACCAGCAGAGAAACAGACCCCTACGAGCAGTACTTC. Translated, it gives CATSRETDPYEQYF.

This clone was seen a single time. The V gene is TRBV11-3, the J gene TRBJ2-3; TRBD2 aligns across 10 bases. CDR1 is SGHNT and CDR2 is YENEEA in the germline V gene. Trimming cost V 2 bases and J 6 bases; bases outside gene matches: 11. The CDR3 covers 17 residues. For the CDR3, the DNA is TGTGCCAGCAGCTTAAACGTATTACTAGCGGGAACGGATACGCAGTATTTT. Residues: CASSLNVLLAGTDTQYF.

This chain uses TRBV11-2 with TRBJ2-2, with TRBD2 matching over 7 bases. J lost 7 bases, V lost 2 bases, and 10 bases had no gene match. The germline V gene has CDR1 SGHAT and CDR2 FQNNGV. The CDR3 runs to 16 residues. The CDR3 here is CASSLRLTGGIGELFF. As DNA, the CDR3 is TGTGCCAGCAGCTTAAGGTTGACGGGAGGAATCGGGGAGCTGTTTTTT.

The chain uses TRBV19 and TRBJ2-5; tentatively, D is TRBD2 (5 bases). Looked up from germline, CDR1 is LNHDA and CDR2 is SQIVND (reference sequence). Deletions cut 5 bases from V and 5 bases from J, with 18 bases between. The CDR3 is made up of 15 amino acids. CDR3: CASSPGSGSWETQYF. The DNA of the CDR3 is TGTGCCAGTAGTCCGGGCTCGGGATCTTGGGAGACCCAGTACTTC.

The J gene is TRBJ2-1, the V gene TRBV12-1; the table's D call, TRBD2, has no DNA check behind it. TRBV12-1 is a documented pseudogene. The CDR3 extends over 15 amino acids. Written as DNA, the CDR3 is TGTGCCAGCAGCTTTAAGATTACCTACTGGAATGAGCAGTTCTTC. The encoded protein is CASSFKITYWNEQFF.

The rearrangement links TRBV19 to TRBJ2-7; D possibly corresponds to TRBD1 (5 bases). This CDR3 comprises 13 residues. V lost 3 bases to trimming and J lost 2 bases, with 8 bases between them. Germline V gene lookup returns CDR1 LNHDA and CDR2 SQIVND (reference sequence). The chain's CDR3 is CASSIKGAYEQYF. For the CDR3, the DNA is TGTGCCAGTAGTATTAAAGGGGCCTACGAGCAGTACTTC. Based on the CDR3 plus reference TRBV19 and TRBJ2-7, the full variable domain is DGGITQSPKYLFRKEGQNVTLSCEQNLNHDAMYWYRQDPGQGLRLIYYSQIVNDFQKGDIAEGYSVSREKKESFPLTVTSAQKNPTAFYLCASSIKGAYEQYFGPGTRLTVT.

The V and J genes are TRBV25-1 and TRBJ2-5; D uncertain. The V end was cut by 6 bases, the J end by 1 base, with 15 bases between. The length of the CDR3 is 15 residues. Germline CDR1 is MGHDK and CDR2 is SYGVNS. CDR3 bases: TGTGCCAGCAGCAGCCCAGAGGTGGGCCAAGAGACCCAGTACTTC. Its translation: CASSSPEVGQETQYF.

The gene calls are TRBV7-9 and TRBJ2-1; TRBD2 agrees at 11 bases. Germline V gene data show CDR1 as SEHNR and CDR2 as FQNEAQ (reference sequence). This CDR3 is 16 amino acids long. After removal of 2 bases from V and 8 bases from J, the junction contained 8 bases not matched to a gene. The CDR3 DNA sequence: TGTGCCAGCAGCTTAATGGTGACTAGCGGGATCCATGAGCAGTTCTTC. Encoded protein: CASSLMVTSGIHEQFF.

The chain links TRBV5-8 to TRBJ2-2; 12 bases match TRBD2. Trimming removed 0 bases from V and 5 bases from J; junction bases left unmatched: 5. The CDR3 has 17 residues. Germline V gene sequence: CDR1 SGHTS, CDR2 YDEGEE. The CDR3 nucleotides read TGTGCCAGCAGCTTGGGTCTAGCGGGAGGGCCAACCGGGGAGCTGTTTTTT. Translated: CASSLGLAGGPTGELFF. Filled out from reference TRBV5-8 and TRBJ2-2, the complete variable domain reads EAGVTQSPTHLIKTRGQQATLRCSPISGHTSVYWYQQALGLGLQFLLWYDEGEERNRGNFPPRFSGRQFPNYSSELNVNALELEDSALYLCASSLGLAGGPTGELFFGEGSRLTVL.